This T cell receptor beta chain appears in the sequencing data of a study of shared clonotypes between healthy human individuals. On this clone itself: Its matching antigen is unknown.

Study observations and caveats: Sequencing of the sorted subsets was shown by rarefaction to be incomplete despite large depth. For naive CD4 cells, around 5.1% of clonotypes were shared across a few donors. Researchers found naive subsets generally carried larger estimated richness than memory subsets.

At a deep level, the assay was run. Sequenced by immunoSEQ multiplex PCR; TCRdb stores in-frame clones only, minus some. The sample lists around 1.6 million clones; 98% were seen once. Between the trimmed V and J ends, which lost 4 bases and 4 bases, there was a span of 16 bases. From germline, CDR1 is SQVTM and CDR2 ANQGSEA. The CDR3 totals 14 residues. This chain joins TRBV29-1 and TRBJ1-2, with a possible D match to TRBD1 (5 bases). Specimen: naive CD4+ T cells sorted from blood. Subset defined: CD45RA+ positively selected. This TCR derives from a man in his thirties or forties in good health. As DNA, the CDR3 is TGCAGCGTTGCCCCGACAGCCTTAACCTATGGCTACACCTTC. Translating gives CSVAPTALTYGYTF.